Listed below are T cell receptor beta chains from one sample, sequenced in a study of blood T cell repertoires in COVID-19. Some clones are missing from TCRdb's copy, which holds only in-frame ones; the method was immunoSEQ multiplex PCR. This table holds about 280,000 clones, roughly 87% found once. Sequenced: peripheral blood. The receptors shown here come from a human donor in a cohort sampled during active COVID-19. Both conserved end residues are part of each CDR3. The order of the fields is V gene, J gene, clone size, D gene, CDR3 DNA, CDR3 protein. A D gene is named only where the DNA matches it firmly. Clone size is given for some rows only: seen once, a few or many times, or a class if the clone is expanded.

V: TRBV10-3
J: TRBJ1-6
size: .
D: .
DNA: TGTGCCATCAGTGAGACAGGGAATAATTCACCCCTCCACTTT
CDR3: CAISETGNNSPLHF

V: TRBV28
J: TRBJ1-2
size: .
D: .
DNA: TGTGCCAGCAGTTTAGCAGCAGGGGTCTATGGCTACACCTTC
CDR3: CASSLAAGVYGYTF

V: TRBV4-1
J: TRBJ2-7
size: .
D: .
DNA: TGCGCCAGCAGCCAAGATCAAGGGGTGTACGAGCAGTACTTC
CDR3: CASSQDQGVYEQYF

V: TRBV15
J: TRBJ1-1
size: .
D: .
DNA: TGTGCCACCAGCGGGGGGGGATGGTTGAACACTGAAGCTTTCTTT
CDR3: CATSGGGWLNTEAFF

V: TRBV28
J: TRBJ2-7
size: .
D: .
DNA: TGTGCCAGCAGTAGGGGGTCGGGGGGCCGGACACACGAGCAGTACTTC
CDR3: CASSRGSGGRTHEQYF

V: TRBV9
J: TRBJ2-2
size: .
D: .
DNA: TGTGCCAGCAGCGTCCAAGCCGCCGGGGAGCTGTTTTTT
CDR3: CASSVQAAGELFF

V: TRBV5-4
J: TRBJ2-4
size: many
D: .
DNA: TGTGCCAGCAGCGGCCAGGGGAACATTCAGTACTTC
CDR3: CASSGQGNIQYF

V: TRBV19
J: TRBJ1-1
size: .
D: .
DNA: TGTGCCAGTAGTATAGGCGGGACGTCGAACACTGAAGCTTTCTTT
CDR3: CASSIGGTSNTEAFF

V: TRBV28
J: TRBJ2-1
size: .
D: .
DNA: TGTGCCAGCAGTTCCGCCGGGACACCCCTTAGTTCTGAGCAGTTCTTC
CDR3: CASSSAGTPLSSEQFF

V: TRBV9
J: TRBJ1-5
size: .
D: .
DNA: TGTGCCAGCAGCGTAGAACCAGGGGGCAATCAGCCCCAGCATTTT
CDR3: CASSVEPGGNQPQHF

V: TRBV5-6
J: TRBJ2-2
size: .
D: TRBD1
DNA: TGTGCCAGCAGCTTGGATCCCATCCGGGACAGGGTTACCGGGGAGCTGTTTTTT
CDR3: CASSLDPIRDRVTGELFF

V: TRBV7-7
J: TRBJ2-3
size: few
D: .
DNA: TGTGCCAGCAGCCCAGCGGGCTACACAGATACGCAGTATTTT
CDR3: CASSPAGYTDTQYF

V: TRBV5-1
J: TRBJ2-2
size: few
D: TRBD2
DNA: TGCGCCAGCAGCTTGCCCGGGAGGGGCGGGGAGCTGTTTTTT
CDR3: CASSLPGRGGELFF

V: TRBV6-1
J: TRBJ2-7
size: .
D: .
DNA: TGTGCCAGCAGTGAAAGAATAGGGGGGGATTTCTCCTACGAGCAGTACTTC
CDR3: CASSERIGGDFSYEQYF

V: TRBV7-8
J: TRBJ2-7
size: .
D: TRBD2
DNA: TGTGCCAGCAGCTTTTTTAGCGGGAGTGGTTACGAGCAGTACTTC
CDR3: CASSFFSGSGYEQYF

V: TRBV5-6
J: TRBJ2-7
size: .
D: TRBD1
DNA: TGTGCCAGCAGCTTCATGGGACAGACCTACGAGCAGTACTTC
CDR3: CASSFMGQTYEQYF

V: TRBV4-2
J: TRBJ2-3
size: .
D: TRBD2
DNA: TGTGCCAGCAGGACTTCCGAGGGAGGGACAGATACGCAGTATTTT
CDR3: CASRTSEGGTDTQYF

V: TRBV29-1
J: TRBJ2-1
size: .
D: TRBD2
DNA: TGCAGCGTAGCGGGAGGGGATCGGGATGAGCAGTTCTTC
CDR3: CSVAGGDRDEQFF

V: TRBV27
J: TRBJ2-1
size: .
D: TRBD2
DNA: TGTGCCAGCAGTTTAAGGCTTAGCGGGAGGGGTAATGAGCAGTTCTTC
CDR3: CASSLRLSGRGNEQFF

V: TRBV18
J: TRBJ2-3
size: .
D: TRBD2
DNA: TGTGCCAGCTCACCACTCCCGAGGACTAGCGGGAGACTGGCAGATACGCAGTATTTT
CDR3: CASSPLPRTSGRLADTQYF

V: TRBV19
J: TRBJ2-7
size: .
D: .
DNA: TGTGCCAGTAGTATGGCAGGATCCTACGAGCAGTACTTC
CDR3: CASSMAGSYEQYF

V: TRBV12-2
J: TRBJ1-1
size: .
D: .
DNA: TGTGCAAGTCGCTTAGAGGCAGGGGGCATGAACACTGAAGCTTTCTTT
CDR3: CASRLEAGGMNTEAFF

V: TRBV7-2
J: TRBJ2-3
size: .
D: .
DNA: TGTGCCAGCAGCTTATCTATCACGGATACGCAGTATTTT
CDR3: CASSLSITDTQYF

V: TRBV21-1
J: TRBJ2-7
size: .
D: .
DNA: TGTGCCAGCAGCACCCTACCCTCACCTTCCGGGACAGTTTCCTACGAGCAGTACTTC
CDR3: CASSTLPSPSGTVSYEQYF

V: TRBV7-8
J: TRBJ2-7
size: .
D: TRBD1
DNA: TGTGCCAGCAGCCCATACACCGGGACAGGGAGTTTTCAGTACTTC
CDR3: CASSPYTGTGSFQYF

V: TRBV5-1
J: TRBJ2-1
size: .
D: TRBD2
DNA: TGCGCCAGCAGCTTGGTTGCGGGACTATTTGACAATGAGCAGTTCTTC
CDR3: CASSLVAGLFDNEQFF

V: TRBV5-1
J: TRBJ1-1
size: once
D: TRBD1
DNA: TGCGCCAGCAGCTTGGGGCAGGGGGCGAAAGGGACTGAAGCTTTCTTT
CDR3: CASSLGQGAKGTEAFF

V: TRBV10-3
J: TRBJ2-3
size: .
D: TRBD2
DNA: TGTGCCATCAGTGAGTCAAGCGGGAGGACGGGGGATACGCAGTATTTT
CDR3: CAISESSGRTGDTQYF

V: TRBV7-6
J: TRBJ1-1
size: .
D: TRBD1
DNA: TGTGCCAGCAGCTTGATGACAGGGGGCGCGAACACTGAAGCTTTCTTT
CDR3: CASSLMTGGANTEAFF

V: TRBV5-4
J: TRBJ2-1
size: .
D: .
DNA: TGTGCCAGCAGCTTGGATCAGCGGAGCTCCTACAATGAGCAGTTCTTC
CDR3: CASSLDQRSSYNEQFF

V: TRBV5-6
J: TRBJ2-2
size: .
D: .
DNA: TGTGCCAGCAGCCCTCCGGGATTTACCGGGGAGCTGTTTTTT
CDR3: CASSPPGFTGELFF

V: TRBV7-7
J: TRBJ2-3
size: .
D: TRBD1
DNA: TGTGCCAGCAGCCAGGACAGGACAGATACGCAGTATTTT
CDR3: CASSQDRTDTQYF

V: TRBV10-3
J: TRBJ2-3
size: .
D: .
DNA: TGTGCCACTAGCGTCACCGACGCAGATACGCAGTATTTT
CDR3: CATSVTDADTQYF

V: TRBV5-6
J: TRBJ1-3
size: .
D: .
DNA: TGTGCCAGCAGCTTGGCCAGAAACACCATATATTTT
CDR3: CASSLARNTIYF

V: TRBV27
J: TRBJ1-6
size: .
D: .
DNA: TGTGCCAGCGGTAATTGGAGCCCCTATAATTCACCCCTCCACTTT
CDR3: CASGNWSPYNSPLHF

V: TRBV5-1
J: TRBJ2-3
size: .
D: .
DNA: TGCGCCAGCAGCTTGGGAGCGAGGCCAGATACGCAGTATTTT
CDR3: CASSLGARPDTQYF

V: TRBV20-1
J: TRBJ1-2
size: .
D: .
DNA: TGCAGTGCTCGGCAGGGCTATGGCTACACCTTC
CDR3: CSARQGYGYTF

V: TRBV5-1
J: TRBJ1-6
size: .
D: .
DNA: TGCGCCAGCAGCTCCCAATCAGGGATGGATAATTCACCCCTCCACTTT
CDR3: CASSSQSGMDNSPLHF

V: TRBV15
J: TRBJ1-6
size: .
D: TRBD1
DNA: TGTGCCACCAGTAAAGGACAGGGCTCCTATAATTCACCCCTCCACTTT
CDR3: CATSKGQGSYNSPLHF

V: TRBV7-2
J: TRBJ2-5
size: .
D: TRBD2
DNA: TGTGCCAGCAGCCCCGGACTAGCGGGAGGACAGACCCAGTACTTC
CDR3: CASSPGLAGGQTQYF

V: TRBV4-1
J: TRBJ2-5
size: many
D: .
DNA: TGCGCCAGCAGCCAACCCGACAGGAACCAAGAGACCCAGTACTTC
CDR3: CASSQPDRNQETQYF

V: TRBV7-9
J: TRBJ1-6
size: .
D: .
DNA: TGTGCCAGCAGCCCCCAGGGTGTCGGTTCACCCCTCCACTTT
CDR3: CASSPQGVGSPLHF

V: TRBV7-2
J: TRBJ2-7
size: .
D: .
DNA: TGTGCCAGCAGCCAATTTCAGGGATCCTCCTACGAGCAGTACTTC
CDR3: CASSQFQGSSYEQYF

V: TRBV27
J: TRBJ1-6
size: .
D: .
DNA: TGTGCCAGGGTAGGGGCTAATCGGGGGAGCTCCTATAATTCACCCCTCCACTTT
CDR3: CARVGANRGSSYNSPLHF

V: TRBV14
J: TRBJ2-1
size: once
D: TRBD2
DNA: TGTGCCAGCAGTCCGACTAAGATTAGCGGGAGTCCCTACAATGAGCAGTTCTTC
CDR3: CASSPTKISGSPYNEQFF

V: TRBV29-1
J: TRBJ2-5
size: .
D: TRBD1
DNA: TGCAGCGTGACCCCTACAGGGGCGAGGGGAGAGACCCAGTACTTC
CDR3: CSVTPTGARGETQYF

V: TRBV5-5
J: TRBJ2-7
size: .
D: .
DNA: TGTGCCAGCAGCTTCGAGCACAGCACCTACGAGCAGTACTTC
CDR3: CASSFEHSTYEQYF

V: TRBV19
J: TRBJ2-1
size: .
D: TRBD1
DNA: TGTGCCAGTAGTACAGGGACAGGGCTCTCCTACAATGAGCAGTTCTTC
CDR3: CASSTGTGLSYNEQFF

V: TRBV11-2
J: TRBJ2-7
size: .
D: .
DNA: TGTGCCGACAGGGACTGGGGTCGGATCGAGCAGTACTTC
CDR3: CADRDWGRIEQYF